Following are 9 T cell receptor beta chains from one sample sequenced in a study of T cell responses to AZD1222 COVID-19 vaccine. Generated by immunoSEQ multiplex PCR, the TCRdb table keeps only in-frame clones and is missing some. Among approximately 140,000 clones listed, approximately 92% were seen once. This specimen consisted of peripheral blood, obtained 28 days after the second AZD1222 dose. The receptor source for this set is an adult who received the AZD1222 COVID-19 vaccine.

V gene TRBV11-2 combines with J gene TRBJ2-1; 10 bases are a match to TRBD2. Per germline, CDR1 SGHAT and CDR2 FQNNGV. This CDR3 has 15 residues. The ends lost 6 bases at V and 3 bases at J; junction bases unmatched: 5. CDR3 protein: CASRRGLANYNEQFF. The CDR3 bases are TGTGCCAGCAGGCGGGGACTAGCGAACTACAATGAGCAGTTCTTC.

This sequence joins TRBV30 and TRBJ1-1; D gene uncertain. V shed 7 bases and J shed 5 bases, with 11 bases lying between them. The CDR3 totals 11 residues. The germline V gene encodes CDR1 GTSNPN and CDR2 SVGIG (reference sequence). The DNA for the CDR3 is TGTGCCTTTCTTACGGAGACTGAAGCTTTCTTT. Protein: CAFLTETEAFF.

The chain links TRBV2 to TRBJ2-5; D might be TRBD1 or TRBD2, each matching 5 bases. The CDR3 totals 13 residues. The V end was cut by 7 bases, the J end by 2 bases, with 11 bases between. Germline CDR1 is SNHLY and CDR2 is FYNNEI. CDR3 coding DNA: TGTGCCAGCATTGTCAGGGAGCAAGAGACCCAGTACTTC. It yields the protein CASIVREQETQYF.

This clone was picked up one time. The V and J genes are TRBV7-9 and TRBJ2-1, with 9 positions matching TRBD1. The CDR3 spans 16 residues. CDR1 and CDR2 (germline): SEHNR, FQNEAQ (reference sequence). Losses at the gene ends were 4 bases for V and 5 bases for J; bases not matched to a gene: 9. The CDR3 sequence is CASSSQDRGTHNEQFF. The CDR3 DNA sequence: TGTGCCAGCAGCTCCCAGGACAGGGGTACCCACAATGAGCAGTTCTTC.

Here the CDR3 reads CATSRLAGVSPNEQFF. CDR3 in DNA: TGTGCCACCAGTCGACTAGCGGGAGTATCCCCCAATGAGCAGTTCTTC. The chain links TRBV24-1 to TRBJ2-1; 12 bases line up with TRBD2. The V segment lost 6 bases and the J segment 6 bases; nucleotides outside the gene matches: 8. The CDR3 spans 16 residues. Germline V gene data show CDR1 as KGHDR and CDR2 as SFDVKD.

The rearrangement links TRBV24-1 to TRBJ2-1; D may be TRBD1 (6 bases). With 2 bases removed from V and 2 bases from J, the gap between germline ends came to 12 bases. CDR3 size: 16 residues. Looked up from germline, CDR1 is KGHDR and CDR2 is SFDVKD. As DNA, the CDR3 is TGTGCCACCAGTGATTCCCTGGACAGTACCTACAATGAGCAGTTCTTC. It yields the protein CATSDSLDSTYNEQFF.

This chain links TRBV3-1 (or the pseudogene TRBV3-2) with TRBJ2-3; TRBD2 matches 11 bases. V lost 0 bases, J lost 5 bases, and 7 bases stayed unmatched. Germline values: CDR1 LGHDT, CDR2 YNNKEL (reference sequence). The CDR3 extends over 17 amino acids. The CDR3 spells CASSQDGSGRAGDTQYF. The CDR3 region has the DNA TGTGCCAGCAGCCAAGATGGTAGCGGGAGGGCCGGAGATACGCAGTATTTT.

V gene TRBV3-1 (or the pseudogene TRBV3-2) combines with J gene TRBJ2-7, with D perhaps TRBD2 (7 bases). The CDR3 runs 19 residues. V lost 7 bases, J lost 0 bases, and 28 bases lay in between. Germline-derived CDR1 and CDR2 are LGHDT and YNNKEL (reference sequence). CDR3 region: CASIICPMGEGGTSYEQYF. CDR3 nucleotides: TGTGCCAGCATAATCTGTCCCATGGGGGAGGGGGGAACCTCCTACGAGCAGTACTTC.

The rearrangement joins TRBV24-1 to TRBJ1-1, with 9 nucleotides matching TRBD1. V trimming: 4 bases; J trimming: 4 bases; junction bases outside the gene matches: 9. There are 16 residues in the CDR3. CDR1 is KGHDR, CDR2 SFDVKD, per germline. The chain's CDR3 is CATSDTGTGRITEAFF. The CDR3 region has the DNA TGTGCCACCAGTGACACCGGGACAGGGAGGATCACTGAAGCTTTCTTT.